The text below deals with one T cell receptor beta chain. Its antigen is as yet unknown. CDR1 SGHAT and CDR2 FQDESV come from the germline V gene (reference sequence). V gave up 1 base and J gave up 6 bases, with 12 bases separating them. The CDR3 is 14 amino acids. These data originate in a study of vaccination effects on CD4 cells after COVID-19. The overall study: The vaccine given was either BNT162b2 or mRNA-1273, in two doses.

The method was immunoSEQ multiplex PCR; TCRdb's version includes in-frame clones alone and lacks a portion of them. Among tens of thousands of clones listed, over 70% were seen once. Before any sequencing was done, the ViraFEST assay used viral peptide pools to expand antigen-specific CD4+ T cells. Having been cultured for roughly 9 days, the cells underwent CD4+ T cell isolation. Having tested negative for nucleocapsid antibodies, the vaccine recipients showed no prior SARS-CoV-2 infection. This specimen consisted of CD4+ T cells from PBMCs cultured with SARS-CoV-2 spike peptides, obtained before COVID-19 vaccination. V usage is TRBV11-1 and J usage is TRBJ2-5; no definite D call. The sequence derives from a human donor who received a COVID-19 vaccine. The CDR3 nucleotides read TGTGCCAGCAGCTTAGATGGACCATATCAGACCCAGTACTTC. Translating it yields CASSLDGPYQTQYF.